Shown below are 14 T cell receptor beta chains from a single sample sequenced in a study of T cell responses to AZD1222 COVID-19 vaccine. Sequenced by immunoSEQ multiplex PCR; TCRdb stores in-frame clones only, minus some. The sample includes some 150,000 clones, roughly 92% seen only once; the top ten take roughly 5%. Here the sequenced sample was peripheral blood, taken on day 0 of AZD1222 vaccination. Receptors originate from an adult in good health.

In this sample, this clone turned up many times. The chain links TRBV10-1 to TRBJ1-2, with unresolved D. The V end was cut by 4 bases, the J end by 0 bases, with 15 bases between. CDR3 size: 16 residues. The germline V gene encodes CDR1 WNHNN and CDR2 SYGVQD (reference sequence). The CDR3 protein is CASSATTLLANYGYTF. The CDR3 nucleotides are TGCGCCAGCAGTGCGACAACCCTGCTTGCTAACTATGGCTACACCTTC.

The V call is TRBV24-1, the J call TRBJ2-1; D not certain. Germline CDR1 reads KGHDR; CDR2 reads SFDVKD. V was pared by 2 bases and J by 1 base, with 11 bases between. This CDR3 spans 16 amino acids. The CDR3 loop reads CATSDSLGKSYNEQFF. Written as DNA, the CDR3 is TGTGCCACCAGTGATTCCCTGGGCAAGTCCTACAATGAGCAGTTCTTC.

The chain links TRBV7-9 to TRBJ1-1; 11 nucleotides agree with TRBD1. Germline lookup yields CDR1 SEHNR and CDR2 FQNEAQ (reference sequence). Unmatched junction bases numbered 6, after V lost 5 bases and J lost 1 base. This CDR3 has 16 residues. CDR3 in amino acids: CASSHRTGGANTEAFF. CDR3 sequence (DNA): TGTGCCAGCAGCCATCGGACAGGGGGCGCGAACACTGAAGCTTTCTTT.

The chain has TRBV28 and TRBJ1-1; unclear D gene. Trimming left V 7 bases short and J 5 bases short, with 14 bases between. This CDR3 region has 13 residues. Germline loops: CDR1 MDHEN, CDR2 SYDVKM. The CDR3 here is CASTLDSRTEAFF. For the CDR3, the DNA is TGTGCCAGCACATTAGACTCCCGGACTGAAGCTTTCTTT.

This rearrangement joins TRBV6-5 to TRBJ1-5; D unclear. V lost 10 bases to trimming and J lost 3 bases, with 16 bases between them. The CDR3 runs 14 residues. CDR1 is MNHEY and CDR2 is SVGAGI in the germline V gene. CDR3 coding DNA: TGTGCCACCTCGGGTCGGGCTATCAATCAGCCCCAGCATTTT. Translated: CATSGRAINQPQHF.

V usage is TRBV19 and J usage is TRBJ1-1; D gene uncertain. The V gene lost 6 bases and the J gene lost 7 bases, with 15 bases spanning the gap. The CDR3 totals 13 residues. Germline CDR1 LNHDA, CDR2 SQIVND (reference sequence). The CDR3 loop is CASSPGAVNEAFF. The CDR3 DNA is TGTGCCAGTAGCCCTGGCGCTGTCAATGAAGCTTTCTTT. Full variable domain (outside the CDR3, taken from reference TRBV19 and TRBJ1-1): DGGITQSPKYLFRKEGQNVTLSCEQNLNHDAMYWYRQDPGQGLRLIYYSQIVNDFQKGDIAEGYSVSREKKESFPLTVTSAQKNPTAFYLCASSPGAVNEAFFGQGTRLTVV.

The chain uses TRBV10-3 and TRBJ2-6; TRBD2 might be the D (5 bases). The CDR3 sequence is 19 residues long. V was trimmed by 0 bases and J by 0 bases, leaving 15 bases between them. Germline CDR1 reads ENHRY; CDR2 reads SYGVKD. The CDR3 here is CAISESRTSGLSGANVLTF. CDR3 DNA sequence: TGTGCCATCAGTGAGTCAAGGACGAGCGGTCTCTCTGGGGCCAACGTCCTGACTTTC.

Regarding this clone: The junction departs from the called germline gene at one end, perhaps through a read error. The chain couples TRBV6-5 to TRBJ1-2; weak D call: TRBD1 (5 bases). Germline V CDR1 and CDR2: MNHEY, SVGAGI. This CDR3 has 14 amino acids. The CDR3 loop is CATFDRGLNFGYTF. In DNA form, the CDR3 reads TGTGCCACCTTTGACAGAGGATTAAACTTTGGCTACACCTTC.

The rearrangement links TRBV6-2 or TRBV6-3 to TRBJ1-2; D gene unclear. Germline V gives CDR1 MNHEY, CDR2 SVGEGT. Between the trimmed V and J ends, which lost 3 bases and 7 bases, there was a span of 24 bases. The CDR3 has 17 residues. CDR3 sequence (DNA): TGTGCCAGCAGTTATTATCCCGAGGTACGAACGGGTTTTGGCTACACCTTC. Residues: CASSYYPEVRTGFGYTF.

This clone was seen only once. At one end the junction does not follow the germline gene, possibly because of a read error. The chain has TRBV15 and TRBJ1-1; D is undetermined. Germline V CDR1 and CDR2: LNHNV, YYDKDF (reference sequence). The CDR3 has 13 amino acids. The CDR3 region is CATSRDREADTLF. CDR3 nucleotide sequence: TGTGCCACCAGCAGAGATAGGGAGGCCGACACTCTCTTT.

This chain uses TRBV19 with TRBJ1-5; TRBD1 is a possible D gene (6 bases). Trimming shortened V by 4 bases and J by 4 bases, and 8 bases separated the two germline ends. The CDR3 totals 13 residues. Germline lookup yields CDR1 LNHDA and CDR2 SQIVND (reference sequence). CDR3 in DNA: TGTGCCAGTAGTACAGGGGTGAATCAGCCCCAGCATTTT. Translation: CASSTGVNQPQHF.

The V call is TRBV24-1, the J call TRBJ2-1; no definite D call. CDR3 size: 12 residues. Germline values: CDR1 KGHDR, CDR2 SFDVKD. Trimming removed 5 bases at V and 9 bases at J, with 10 bases between. The CDR3 here is CATSGIGGEQFF. DNA for the CDR3: TGTGCCACCAGTGGAATAGGCGGTGAGCAGTTCTTC.

V and J are TRBV11-2 and TRBJ2-1; TRBD1 agrees at 10 bases. The CDR3 length is 15 residues. Germline V CDR1 and CDR2: SGHAT, FQNNGV. After removal of 5 bases from V and 2 bases from J, the junction contained 3 bases not matched to a gene. The CDR3 loop reads CASSPDRGPYNEQFF. The DNA for the CDR3 is TGTGCCAGCAGCCCCGACAGGGGGCCCTACAATGAGCAGTTCTTC.

The V and J genes are TRBV11-3 and TRBJ2-1; 15 nucleotides line up with TRBD2. The junction had 4 bases not matched to a gene; V was cut back by 4 bases and J by 6 bases. CDR1 SGHNT and CDR2 YENEEA come from the germline V gene. CDR3 size: 16 residues. The CDR3 coding sequence is TGTGCCAGCAGCTCCCGGACTAGCGGGAGGGGCAATGAGCAGTTCTTC. As protein: CASSSRTSGRGNEQFF.